Shown below are 10 T cell receptor beta chains from a single sample sequenced in a study of T-cell memory formation after mild COVID-19. TCRdb reanalysed the 5' RACE reads using MiXCR and keeps one entry per CDR3 protein. The table shows about 350,000 distinct CDR3 sequences, with roughly 13% occurring only once. Material: PBMCs or a T cell subset sorted from them (not recorded which). The receptors derive from a man aged 18 to 29 who had mild COVID-19 (a few samples of this study predate the infection). Cell type and time point are not known.

The V call is TRBV6-5, the J call TRBJ1-5; tentative D call: TRBD1 (5 bases). Germline-derived CDR1 and CDR2 are MNHEY and SVGAGI. V lost 2 bases and J 7 bases, leaving 15 bases between the germline ends. This CDR3 is 15 amino acids long. CDR3 nucleotides: TGTGCCAGCAGTTACAGCCTGGGGGGAAGCCAGCCCCAGCATTTT. It is translated as CASSYSLGGSQPQHF.

V and J are TRBV9 and TRBJ2-7; D is undetermined. Germline V gives CDR1 SGDLS, CDR2 YYNGEE. Between the trimmed V and J ends, which lost 0 bases and 0 bases, there was a span of 13 bases. The CDR3 consists of 16 residues. The CDR3 sequence: CASSVGTVLPSYEQYF. CDR3 sequence (DNA): TGTGCCAGCAGCGTAGGAACAGTTCTCCCCTCCTACGAGCAGTACTTC.

This clonotype was seen a few times. V gene TRBV4-2 combines with J gene TRBJ2-3, with D unclear. Trimming stripped 0 bases from V and 6 bases from J, with 4 bases between. The CDR3 loop spans 12 amino acids. The V gene's germline CDR1 is LGHNA and CDR2 YNFKEQ. CDR3 sequence (DNA): TGTGCCAGCAGCCAAGAAAAGGATACGCAGTATTTT. This encodes CASSQEKDTQYF.

The V call is TRBV7-9, the J call TRBJ2-1; a weak D match, TRBD1 (6 bases). CDR1 and CDR2 from the germline V gene are SEHNR and FQNEAQ (reference sequence). The CDR3 contains 12 residues. Trimming removed 5 bases at V and 7 bases at J, with 9 bases between. This CDR3 reads CASSARGNEQFF. CDR3 nucleotide sequence: TGTGCCAGCAGCGCTAGGGGGAATGAGCAGTTCTTC.

Written as DNA, the CDR3 is TGTGCCAGCAAACCAGGGGTGGTGGGCTATGGCTACACCTTC. Protein: CASKPGVVGYGYTF. This chain links TRBV27 with TRBJ1-2; weak D call: TRBD1 (6 bases). CDR3 length: 14 amino acids. Trimming took off 7 bases at V and 4 bases at J, with 16 bases between the two ends. The germline V gene has CDR1 MNHEY and CDR2 SMNVEV (reference sequence).

The chain employs TRBV12-3 or TRBV12-4 and TRBJ1-5, with D possibly TRBD1 on 6 matching bases. The CDR3 is 17 residues long. V lost 4 bases and J 1 base, leaving 17 bases between the germline ends. The CDR3 DNA is TGTGCCAGCAGTTATCTCCGGAACAGGGTGAGCAATCAGCCCCAGCATTTT. Translating gives CASSYLRNRVSNQPQHF.

Remarks on this clonotype: An end of the junction differs from the germline gene, which may be a read error. As DNA, the CDR3 is TGTGCCAGCAGCTTTAGACAGGGAAACAATGCGCAGTTCTTC. Its protein product is CASSFRQGNNAQFF. The chain combines TRBV11-2 with TRBJ2-1; 7 positions agree with TRBD1. The CDR3 has 14 residues. The germline gives CDR1 SGHAT, CDR2 FQNNGV.

This clonotype was seen more than once but under ten times. V and J are TRBV28 and TRBJ2-3; D may be TRBD1 (7 bases). The V gene's germline CDR1 is MDHEN and CDR2 SYDVKM. The CDR3 covers 16 residues. V was shortened by 5 bases and J by 4 bases, with 19 bases between the two germline ends. This CDR3 is CASSPPGGLGADTQYF. DNA for the CDR3: TGTGCCAGCAGTCCCCCAGGGGGGCTAGGGGCAGATACGCAGTATTTT.

V usage is TRBV7-2 and J usage is TRBJ1-2; possible D gene TRBD1, 5 bases. V lost 0 bases to trimming and J lost 7 bases, with 15 bases between them. The V gene's germline CDR1 is SGHTA and CDR2 FQGNSA. This CDR3 has 15 amino acids. The CDR3 sequence: CASSLAWGDLSGYTF. As DNA, the CDR3 is TGTGCCAGCAGCTTAGCATGGGGGGACCTCTCTGGCTACACCTTC.

This chain connects TRBV6-1 to TRBJ2-1; D gene ambiguous. CDR1 is MNHNS, CDR2 SASEGT, per germline. This CDR3 has 15 residues. The V end lost 2 bases, the J end lost 5 bases, and 13 bases lay between the germline ends. The CDR3 DNA reads as TGTGCCAGCAGTGAAACCCCCCGAAAGAACAATGAGCAGTTCTTC. Translating it yields CASSETPRKNNEQFF.